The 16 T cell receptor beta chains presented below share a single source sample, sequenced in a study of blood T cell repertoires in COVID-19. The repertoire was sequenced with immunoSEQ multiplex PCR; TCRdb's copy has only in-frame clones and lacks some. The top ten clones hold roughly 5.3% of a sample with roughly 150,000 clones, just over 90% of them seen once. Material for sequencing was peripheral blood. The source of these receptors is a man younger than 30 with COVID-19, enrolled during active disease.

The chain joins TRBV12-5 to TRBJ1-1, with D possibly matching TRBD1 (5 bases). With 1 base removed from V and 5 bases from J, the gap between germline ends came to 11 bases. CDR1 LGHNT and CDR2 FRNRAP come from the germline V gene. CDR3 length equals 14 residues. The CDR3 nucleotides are TGTGCTAGTGGTTTGGGGGGCTCAGGAACTGAAGCTTTCTTT. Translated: CASGLGGSGTEAFF.

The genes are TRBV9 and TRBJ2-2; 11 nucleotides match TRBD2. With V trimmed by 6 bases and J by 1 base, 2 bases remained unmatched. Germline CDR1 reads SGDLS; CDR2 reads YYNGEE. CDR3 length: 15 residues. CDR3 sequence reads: CASTGLAGNTGELFF. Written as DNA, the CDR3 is TGTGCCAGCACCGGACTAGCGGGGAACACCGGGGAGCTGTTTTTT.

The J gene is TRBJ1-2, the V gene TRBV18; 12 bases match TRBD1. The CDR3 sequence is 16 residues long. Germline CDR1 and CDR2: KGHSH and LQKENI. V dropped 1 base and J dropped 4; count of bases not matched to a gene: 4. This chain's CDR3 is CASSPRGQGAGYGYTF. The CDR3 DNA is TGTGCCAGCTCACCACGGGGACAGGGGGCTGGCTATGGCTACACCTTC.

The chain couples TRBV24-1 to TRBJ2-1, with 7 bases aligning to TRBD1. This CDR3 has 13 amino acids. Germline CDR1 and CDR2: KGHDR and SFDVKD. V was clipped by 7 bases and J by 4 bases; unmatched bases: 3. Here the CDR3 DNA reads TGTGCCACCAGACAGGGGACGTACAATGAGCAGTTCTTC. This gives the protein CATRQGTYNEQFF.

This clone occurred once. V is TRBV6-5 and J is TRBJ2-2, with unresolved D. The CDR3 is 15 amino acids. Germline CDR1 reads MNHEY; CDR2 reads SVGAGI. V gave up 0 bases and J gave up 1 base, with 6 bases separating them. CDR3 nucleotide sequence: TGTGCCAGCAGTTACTCGCAACAGAACACCGGGGAGCTGTTTTTT. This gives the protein CASSYSQQNTGELFF.

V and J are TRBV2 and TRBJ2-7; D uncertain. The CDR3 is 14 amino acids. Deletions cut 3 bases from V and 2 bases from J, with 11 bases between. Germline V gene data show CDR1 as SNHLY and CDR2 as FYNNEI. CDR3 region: CASSEGRIPYEQYF. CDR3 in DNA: TGTGCCAGCAGTGAGGGCAGGATCCCCTACGAGCAGTACTTC.

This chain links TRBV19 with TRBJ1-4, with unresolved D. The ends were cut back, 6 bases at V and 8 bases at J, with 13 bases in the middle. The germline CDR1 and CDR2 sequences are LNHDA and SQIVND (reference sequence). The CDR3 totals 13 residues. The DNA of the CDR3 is TGTGCCAGTAGGGGTTCCCGGGAAGAAAAACTGTTTTTT. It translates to CASRGSREEKLFF. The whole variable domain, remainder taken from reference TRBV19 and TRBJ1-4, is DGGITQSPKYLFRKEGQNVTLSCEQNLNHDAMYWYRQDPGQGLRLIYYSQIVNDFQKGDIAEGYSVSREKKESFPLTVTSAQKNPTAFYLCASRGSREEKLFFGSGTQLSVL.

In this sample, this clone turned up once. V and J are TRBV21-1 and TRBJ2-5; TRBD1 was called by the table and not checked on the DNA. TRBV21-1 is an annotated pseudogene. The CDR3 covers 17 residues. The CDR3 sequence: CASSSRILQGVQETQYF. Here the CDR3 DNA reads TGTGCCAGCAGCAGCCGAATTTTACAGGGTGTCCAAGAGACCCAGTACTTC.

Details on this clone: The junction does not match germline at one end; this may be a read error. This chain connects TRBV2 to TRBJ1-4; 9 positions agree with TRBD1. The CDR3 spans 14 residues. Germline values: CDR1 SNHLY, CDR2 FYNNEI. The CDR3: CASGLDRGDEKLLF. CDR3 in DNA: TGTGCCAGCGGTTTAGACAGGGGGGATGAAAAACTGCTTTTT.

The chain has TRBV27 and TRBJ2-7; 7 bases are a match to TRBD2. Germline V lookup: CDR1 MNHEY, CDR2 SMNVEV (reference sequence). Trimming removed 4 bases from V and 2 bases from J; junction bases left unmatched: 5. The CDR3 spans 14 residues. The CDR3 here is CASSSSSGAYEQYF. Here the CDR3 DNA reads TGTGCCAGCAGTTCTTCCAGCGGGGCCTACGAGCAGTACTTC.

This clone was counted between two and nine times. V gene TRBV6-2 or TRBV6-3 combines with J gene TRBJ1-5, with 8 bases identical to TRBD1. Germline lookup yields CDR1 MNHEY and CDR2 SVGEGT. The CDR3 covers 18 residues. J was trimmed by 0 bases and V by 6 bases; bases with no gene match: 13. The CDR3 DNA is TGTGCCAGCAGCCCCCGGGACAGGTGGGTGCGTAGCAATCAGCCCCAGCATTTT. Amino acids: CASSPRDRWVRSNQPQHF.

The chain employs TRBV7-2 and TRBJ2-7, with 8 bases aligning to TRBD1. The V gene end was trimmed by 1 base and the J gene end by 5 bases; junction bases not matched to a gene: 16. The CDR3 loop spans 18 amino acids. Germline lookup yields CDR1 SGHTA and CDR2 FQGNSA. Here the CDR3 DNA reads TGTGCCAGCAGCTTAGTTGTTAGGGACAGGACCCGAGGTAACGAGCAGTACTTC. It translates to CASSLVVRDRTRGNEQYF. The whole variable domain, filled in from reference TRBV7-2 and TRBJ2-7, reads GAGVSQSPSNKVTEKGKDVELRCDPISGHTALYWYRQSLGQGLEFLIYFQGNSAPDKSGLPSDRFSAERTGGSVSTLTIQRTQQEDSAVYLCASSLVVRDRTRGNEQYFGPGTRLTVT.

In DNA, the CDR3 is TGTGCCAGCAGTTTAGTCGGGGTCGTGAAACTGTTTTTT. As protein: CASSLVGVVKLFF. J is TRBJ1-4 and V is TRBV28, with D uncertain. CDR1 is MDHEN and CDR2 is SYDVKM in the germline V gene. This CDR3 has 13 amino acids. Trimming left V 2 bases short and J 11 bases short, with 12 bases between.

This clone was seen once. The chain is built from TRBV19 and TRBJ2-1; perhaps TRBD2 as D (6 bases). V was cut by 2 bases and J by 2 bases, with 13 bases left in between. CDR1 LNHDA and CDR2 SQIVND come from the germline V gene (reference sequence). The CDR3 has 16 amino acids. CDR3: CASSITGTPTYNEQFF. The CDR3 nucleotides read TGTGCCAGTAGTATAACGGGGACTCCGACCTACAATGAGCAGTTCTTC.

CDR3 region: CASSQSLAAYNEQFF. CDR3 bases: TGCGCCAGCAGCCAAAGTCTAGCGGCCTACAATGAGCAGTTCTTC. This chain uses TRBV4-3 with TRBJ2-1; 7 positions match TRBD2. The CDR3 is 15 residues long. Trimming took 2 bases from V and 2 from J; bases not matched to a gene: 3. From germline, CDR1 is LGHNA and CDR2 YSLEER.

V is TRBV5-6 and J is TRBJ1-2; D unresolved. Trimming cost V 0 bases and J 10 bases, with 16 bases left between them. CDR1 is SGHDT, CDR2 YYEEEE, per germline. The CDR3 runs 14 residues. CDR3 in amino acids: CASSLGHFRQFYTF. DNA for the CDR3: TGTGCCAGCAGCTTGGGACACTTTCGGCAATTCTACACCTTC.